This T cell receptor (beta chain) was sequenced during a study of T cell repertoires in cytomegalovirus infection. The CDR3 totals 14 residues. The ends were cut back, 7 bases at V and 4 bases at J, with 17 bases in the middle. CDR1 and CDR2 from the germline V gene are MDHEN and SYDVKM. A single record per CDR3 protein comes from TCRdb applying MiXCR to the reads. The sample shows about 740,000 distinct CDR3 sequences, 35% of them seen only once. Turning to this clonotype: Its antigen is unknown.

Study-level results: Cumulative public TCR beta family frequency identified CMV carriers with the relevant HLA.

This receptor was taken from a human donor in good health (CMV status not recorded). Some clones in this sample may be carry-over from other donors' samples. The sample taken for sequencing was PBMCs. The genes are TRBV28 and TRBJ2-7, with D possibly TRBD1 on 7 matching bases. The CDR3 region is CASIPSGGTYEQYF. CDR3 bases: TGTGCCAGCATTCCATCAGGGGGGACGTACGAGCAGTACTTC.